The 25 T cell receptor beta chains listed next were all sequenced from one sample in a study of spatial heterogeneity in lung cancer. TCRdb reanalysed the 5' RACE reads using MiXCR and keeps one entry per CDR3 protein. The table has about 52,000 distinct CDR3 sequences, around 6.7% seen once. Time point given: blood at routine non-recurrence follow-up after resection. Unsorted whole RNA of tumor, nontumor lung or frozen PBMC was sequenced. The specimen was PBMCs, collected at follow-up. The source is a female donor with early-stage non-small cell lung cancer.

This clonotype is categorized as medium-sized (0.01 to 0.1%). The chain joins TRBV5-1 to TRBJ2-1; 10 bases map to TRBD2. The V and J ends lost 4 bases and 6 bases, in that order; junction bases with no gene match: 13. This CDR3 spans 17 amino acids. CDR1 SGHRS and CDR2 YFSETQ come from the germline V gene. The CDR3 sequence is CASSLPSGGAYSNEQFF. DNA for the CDR3: TGCGCCAGCAGCCTCCCTAGCGGGGGCGCTTATAGCAATGAGCAGTTCTTC.

V and J are TRBV4-3 and TRBJ2-6, with 12 bases fitting TRBD2. Germline CDR1 LGHNA, CDR2 YSLEER. Trimming at V came to 4 bases and at J to 2 bases, leaving 6 bases not matched to a gene. This CDR3 is 18 amino acids long. DNA for the CDR3: TGCGCCAGCAGCCCGTTCGGACTAGCGGGGCCTGGGGCCAACGTCCTGACTTTC. It is translated as CASSPFGLAGPGANVLTF.

This clonotype was counted between two and nine times. The CDR3: CASSKTSGGRTDTQYF. The CDR3 DNA reads TGTGCCAGCAGCAAGACTAGCGGGGGGCGCACAGATACGCAGTATTTT. The rearrangement uses TRBV3-1 and TRBJ2-3; 13 positions match TRBD2. CDR1 and CDR2 (germline): LGHDT, YNNKEL (reference sequence). V shed 5 bases and J 1 base; nucleotides not matched to a gene: 3. This CDR3 has 16 residues.

A few counts support this clonotype. This sequence joins TRBV7-9 and TRBJ2-3; D uncertain. Germline V gene data show CDR1 as SEHNR and CDR2 as FQNEAQ (reference sequence). Trimming removed 5 bases at V and 2 bases at J, with 17 bases between. This CDR3 is 16 amino acids long. The CDR3: CASSQRNRRNTDTQYF. The CDR3 bases are TGTGCCAGCAGCCAGCGAAACAGACGAAACACAGATACGCAGTATTTT.

This clonotype has ten or more counts. This sequence joins TRBV4-1 and TRBJ2-7; D is possibly TRBD2 (5 bases). The CDR3 contains 17 residues. V was pared by 0 bases and J by 1 base, with 16 bases between. CDR1 and CDR2 (germline): MGHRA, YSYEKL. CDR3 region: CASSQDGLTLRSYEQYF. The CDR3 nucleotides read TGCGCCAGCAGCCAAGATGGACTCACTCTACGATCCTACGAGCAGTACTTC.

This chain uses TRBV12-3 or TRBV12-4 with TRBJ1-1, with D uncertain. The CDR3 runs 13 residues. With 3 bases removed from V and 3 bases from J, the gap between germline ends came to 8 bases. The CDR3 here is CASSFVGDTEAFF. CDR3 DNA: TGTGCCAGCAGTTTTGTCGGGGACACTGAAGCTTTCTTT.

This clonotype has just a few counts. The chain links TRBV7-9 to TRBJ2-5; D might be TRBD2 (6 bases). The germline V gene encodes CDR1 SEHNR and CDR2 FQNEAQ (reference sequence). With 8 bases removed from V and 5 bases from J, the gap between germline ends came to 15 bases. The length of the CDR3 is 13 residues. The CDR3 loop reads CASLAIRGETQYF. In DNA, the CDR3 is TGTGCCAGCCTGGCTATCCGGGGGGAGACCCAGTACTTC.

This clonotype was observed many times. This chain links TRBV12-3 or TRBV12-4 with TRBJ2-7; TRBD2 might be the D (7 bases). The CDR3 runs 15 residues. V lost 6 bases and J lost 3, with 18 bases in between. CDR3 nucleotide sequence: TGTGCCAGCAGCCGCTCCGGGGGGCTCGTCTACGAGCAGTACTTC. Its translation is CASSRSGGLVYEQYF.

There are many counts of this clonotype. The chain couples TRBV5-1 to TRBJ2-3; D gene unclear. This CDR3 has 13 residues. Looked up from germline, CDR1 is SGHRS and CDR2 is YFSETQ. Trimming cost V 4 bases and J 0 bases, with 6 bases left between them. CDR3 sequence: CASSEYSTDTQYF. The CDR3 DNA sequence: TGCGCCAGCAGCGAGTATAGCACAGATACGCAGTATTTT.

This clonotype has just a few counts. This chain uses TRBV11-2 with TRBJ1-1; D is undetermined. Germline CDR1 is SGHAT and CDR2 is FQNNGV. V was trimmed by 4 bases and J by 1 base, leaving 10 bases between them. This CDR3 is built from 14 residues. CDR3 sequence (DNA): TGTGCCAGCAGCTCCTACTTGGGGAACACTGAAGCTTTCTTT. Amino acid sequence: CASSSYLGNTEAFF.

In DNA, the CDR3 is TGTGCCAGCAGTATTGGGGCGAAAAATGCCTACGAGCAGTACTTC. Its translation: CASSIGAKNAYEQYF. The chain recombines TRBV5-4 with TRBJ2-7; possible D gene TRBD1, 5 bases. Germline V CDR1 and CDR2: SGHNT, YYREEE (reference sequence). V was clipped by 5 bases and J by 2 bases, with 17 bases between them. The CDR3 sequence is 15 residues long.

This chain links TRBV14 with TRBJ1-1; D gene ambiguous. Germline V gene data show CDR1 as SGHDN and CDR2 as FVKESK. Trimming took off 5 bases at V and 5 bases at J, with 9 bases between the two ends. The CDR3 is 12 residues long. CDR3 in amino acids: CASSARHTEAFF. In nucleotides, the CDR3 is TGTGCCAGCAGCGCCCGGCATACTGAAGCTTTCTTT.

This chain connects TRBV2 to TRBJ1-4; D remains ambiguous. This CDR3 has 13 amino acids. Trimming removed 3 bases from V and 8 bases from J, with 10 bases in between. Germline V gene lookup returns CDR1 SNHLY and CDR2 FYNNEI. CDR3 sequence (DNA): TGTGCCAGCAGTGAGGAGGTGGGGGAAAAACTGTTTTTT. Translation: CASSEEVGEKLFF.

This clonotype was observed at least ten times. One end of the junction does not line up with germline, which may come from a read error. This chain uses TRBV7-7 with TRBJ2-5; TRBD2 aligns across 7 bases. The CDR3 sequence is 14 residues long. Germline CDR1 reads SSHAT; CDR2 reads FNYEAQ (reference sequence). DNA for the CDR3: TGTGCTAGCAGCGCCGCAACTAGCGCGGAGACCCAGTACTTC. Amino acids: CASSAATSAETQYF.

The table lists this clonotype with a few counts. This chain joins TRBV18 and TRBJ2-2; D ambiguous. Germline V gene sequence: CDR1 KGHSH, CDR2 LQKENI. The CDR3 totals 14 residues. The V and J ends lost 2 bases and 5 bases respectively, with 9 bases between them. The CDR3 nucleotides read TGTGCCAGCTCACCAGAGACACGAACCGGGGAGCTGTTTTTT. Its translation: CASSPETRTGELFF.

This clonotype was observed a handful of times. This rearrangement joins TRBV20-1 to TRBJ2-1; perhaps TRBD1 as D (6 bases). The CDR3 totals 13 residues. V was trimmed by 0 bases and J by 3 bases, leaving 6 bases between them. From germline, CDR1 is DFQATT and CDR2 SNEGSKA (reference sequence). Here the CDR3 reads CSAREDSYNEQFF. The CDR3 DNA reads as TGCAGTGCTAGAGAGGACAGCTACAATGAGCAGTTCTTC.

This clonotype was picked up many times. The rearrangement links TRBV4-3 to TRBJ2-1; maybe TRBD1 (6 bases). CDR1 is LGHNA and CDR2 is YSLEER in the germline V gene. V lost 5 bases, J lost 6 bases, and 11 bases lay in between. The CDR3 runs to 13 residues. For the CDR3, the DNA is TGCGCCAGCAGCGGGGGCGCGTTCAATGAGCAGTTCTTC. Protein sequence: CASSGGAFNEQFF.

This clonotype turned up a few times. The chain is built from TRBV20-1 and TRBJ2-3; the D gene is possibly TRBD2 (7 bases). The CDR3 spans 15 residues. Germline CDR1 reads DFQATT; CDR2 reads SNEGSKA (reference sequence). V shed 0 bases and J shed 1 base, with 11 bases lying between them. Written as DNA, the CDR3 is TGCAGTGCTAGAGATTGGGGGGGGCGCACAGATACGCAGTATTTT. Its translation: CSARDWGGRTDTQYF.

This clonotype was recorded at least ten times. This sequence joins TRBV7-9 and TRBJ1-5; 11 positions agree with TRBD1. Looked up from germline, CDR1 is SEHNR and CDR2 is FQNEAQ (reference sequence). There are 15 residues in the CDR3. Trimming cost V 10 bases and J 1 base; bases outside gene matches: 6. The CDR3 loop reads CAIGQGAESNQPQHF. The CDR3 DNA reads as TGTGCCATAGGACAGGGGGCAGAGAGCAATCAGCCCCAGCATTTT.

In its sample, this clonotype was seen many times. V is TRBV6-5 and J is TRBJ2-5, with 8 bases that match TRBD2. CDR1 is MNHEY, CDR2 SVGAGI, per germline. This CDR3 region has 16 residues. The junction had 10 bases not matched to a gene; V was cut back by 6 bases and J by 1 base. CDR3 amino acids: CASSELLTSAQETQYF. The CDR3 DNA is TGTGCCAGCAGCGAGTTACTGACTAGCGCCCAAGAGACCCAGTACTTC.

This clonotype was detected a few times. This chain connects TRBV6-5 to TRBJ2-4; D might be TRBD1 (5 bases). Trimming stripped 4 bases from V and 3 bases from J, with 10 bases between. Germline CDR1 MNHEY, CDR2 SVGAGI. This CDR3 is built from 14 residues. CDR3 loop: CASSFDSRKNIQYF. In DNA form, the CDR3 reads TGTGCCAGCAGTTTCGACAGTCGCAAAAACATTCAGTACTTC.

This clonotype has just a few counts. V is TRBV2 and J is TRBJ1-2, with D possibly being TRBD1 (6 bases). Germline assignment: CDR1 SNHLY and CDR2 FYNNEI. Trimming removed 4 bases at V and 5 bases at J, with 11 bases between. The CDR3 extends over 13 amino acids. The CDR3 is CASSGQGRYGYTF. CDR3 coding DNA: TGTGCCAGCAGTGGGCAGGGGCGGTATGGCTACACCTTC.

This clonotype has a count of ten or more. This chain uses TRBV29-1 with TRBJ2-7; D perhaps matches TRBD2 (6 bases). The germline V gene has CDR1 SQVTM and CDR2 ANQGSEA. With 7 bases removed from V and 7 bases from J, the gap between germline ends came to 20 bases. The CDR3 has 13 amino acids. The CDR3 nucleotides are TGCAGCGCCAAAAGTTCACTAGCTGGGGAGCAGTACTTC. Residues: CSAKSSLAGEQYF.

This clonotype is termed medium-sized. The chain combines TRBV12-3 or TRBV12-4 with TRBJ1-2, with D unresolved. The CDR3 sequence is 13 residues long. The V and J ends lost 6 bases and 8 bases respectively, with 16 bases between them. The CDR3 reads CASSTQTGAGYTF. The CDR3 nucleotides read TGTGCCAGCAGCACCCAGACGGGAGCCGGCTACACCTTC.

Many counts were recorded for this clonotype. The genes are TRBV20-1 and TRBJ2-2, with 7 bases that match TRBD2. This CDR3 is 14 amino acids long. Germline CDR1 DFQATT, CDR2 SNEGSKA (reference sequence). Losses at the gene ends were 6 bases for V and 6 bases for J; bases not matched to a gene: 10. The CDR3 bases are TGCAGTGCCCGCCCTAGCGGAGACGCCGGGGAGCTGTTTTTT. As protein: CSARPSGDAGELFF.